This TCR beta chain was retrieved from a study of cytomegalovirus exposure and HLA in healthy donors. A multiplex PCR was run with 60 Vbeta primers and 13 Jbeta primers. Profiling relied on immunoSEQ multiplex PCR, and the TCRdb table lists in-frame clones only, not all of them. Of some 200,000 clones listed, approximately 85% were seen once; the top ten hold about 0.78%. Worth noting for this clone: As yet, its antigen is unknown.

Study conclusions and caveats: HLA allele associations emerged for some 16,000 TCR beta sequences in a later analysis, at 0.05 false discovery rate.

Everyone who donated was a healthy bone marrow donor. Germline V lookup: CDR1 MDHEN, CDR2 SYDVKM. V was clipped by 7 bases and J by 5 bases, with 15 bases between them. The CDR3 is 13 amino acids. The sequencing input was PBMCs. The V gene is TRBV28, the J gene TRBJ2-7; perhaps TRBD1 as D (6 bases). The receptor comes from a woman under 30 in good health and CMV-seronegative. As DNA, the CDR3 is TGTGCCAGCACTATAGGGGGAGCCCACGAGCAGTACTTC. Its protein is CASTIGGAHEQYF.